The present T cell receptor beta chain was sequenced within a study of T cells in Graves' hyperthyroidism and ophthalmopathy. This clonotype was detected a few times. Since no conserved phenylalanine or tryptophan closes the CDR3, a read error is the likely cause. The DNA is omitted, as the CDR3 cannot be located on it reliably, and the CDR3 follows TCRdb's listing. RNA transcripts yielded amplified TCR beta CDR3 regions. Primed by the HTBI set, a first-round RT-PCR was run on the TCR CDR3. TCRdb analysed the multiplex PCR reads with MiXCR anew, one entry per CDR3 protein. The data show roughly 56,000 distinct CDR3 sequences, around 50% seen once. Each 10 ml fresh peripheral blood draw supplied the PBMCs. The receptor comes from a woman aged 25 to 45 with Graves' ophthalmopathy. Sequenced material: blood.

The CDR3 loop is CASSLEDRGYL. The rearrangement links TRBV5-6 to TRBJ2-7; TRBD1, the table's D call, lacks a check against the DNA. Including both end residues, the CDR3 is 11 amino acids long. CDR1 and CDR2 (germline): SGHDT, YYEEEE.